This TCR beta chain is from a study of STAT5B mutations in CD4+ large granular lymphocyte leukemia. The protocol was immunoSEQ multiplex PCR, while the TCRdb copy is restricted to in-frame clones and leaves out a portion. The sample consists of fewer than 50,000 clones, approximately 86% of them appearing once. From germline, CDR1 is SGHRS and CDR2 YFSETQ. V lost 9 bases and J lost 4; bases outside the gene matches: 7. The CDR3 consists of 14 residues. On this clone: Its antigen is not known.

Study-wide results and caveats: No patients shared main leukemic clonotypes, though about 26% appeared at low frequency elsewhere.

The clonotype was recovered from a human donor in good health. The sequenced sample was CD4+ T cells from blood buffy coats. This chain uses TRBV5-1 with TRBJ2-5; 12 nucleotides match TRBD2. CDR3 residues: CATRPGLAGETQYF. CDR3 in DNA: TGCGCCACGCGCCCGGGACTAGCGGGAGAGACCCAGTACTTC.